A single sample gave rise to the 24 T cell receptor beta chains below, sequenced in a study of T-cell memory formation after mild COVID-19. TCRdb called the 5' RACE reads again in MiXCR, with one record for every CDR3 protein. Altogether roughly 200,000 distinct CDR3 sequences are present, 16% being singletons, with the ten largest covering roughly 1.9%. Sequencing was carried out using PBMCs or a T cell subset sorted from them (not recorded which). The receptors were gathered from an adult woman who had mild COVID-19 (a few samples of this study predate the infection). Cell type and time point are not known.

This clonotype was seen only a few times. This rearrangement joins TRBV6-5 to TRBJ2-7; D gene ambiguous. CDR3 length: 11 residues. Germline-derived CDR1 and CDR2 are MNHEY and SVGAGI. V was shortened by 3 bases and J by 4 bases, with 4 bases between the two germline ends. CDR3 DNA: TGTGCCAGCAGTTATAATTACGAGCAGTACTTC. Its translation is CASSYNYEQYF.

The chain is built from TRBV18 and TRBJ1-2, with D uncertain. The CDR3 extends over 14 amino acids. Trimming left V 2 bases short and J 5 bases short, with 12 bases between. Germline CDR1 reads KGHSH; CDR2 reads LQKENI. CDR3 bases: TGTGCCAGCTCACCAGCGGGAATGATGTATGGCTACACCTTC. Protein product: CASSPAGMMYGYTF.

The V call is TRBV29-1, the J call TRBJ2-3; 13 bases are a match to TRBD2. After removal of 5 bases from V and 4 bases from J, the junction contained 3 bases not matched to a gene. This CDR3 is 14 amino acids long. Germline V lookup: CDR1 SQVTM, CDR2 ANQGSEA. The CDR3 region has the DNA TGCAGCGTTTTAACTAGCGGGAGGGCAGATACGCAGTATTTT. This gives the protein CSVLTSGRADTQYF.

This clonotype was seen at least ten times. The chain combines TRBV7-9 with TRBJ2-4, with 7 bases that match TRBD1. CDR1 and CDR2 from the germline V gene are SEHNR and FQNEAQ (reference sequence). This CDR3 spans 13 amino acids. Unmatched junction bases numbered 12, after V lost 8 bases and J lost 11 bases. The CDR3 nucleotides are TGTGCCAGCGGGACGGACAGGCGCCGGGTTCAGTACTTC. It specifies CASGTDRRRVQYF. Looking up the rest from reference TRBV7-9 and TRBJ2-4 gives the full variable domain: DTGVSQNPRHKITKRGQNVTFRCDPISEHNRLYWYRQTLGQGPEFLTYFQNEAQLEKSRLLSDRFSAERPKGSFSTLEIQRTEQGDSAMYLCASGTDRRRVQYFGAGTRLSVL.

The chain joins TRBV7-2 to TRBJ1-1, with 10 bases identical to TRBD1. CDR3 length: 16 residues. Germline V CDR1 and CDR2: SGHTA, FQGNSA. V dropped 6 bases and J dropped 0; count of bases not matched to a gene: 7. CDR3 loop: CASSRQGASMNTEAFF. As DNA, the CDR3 is TGTGCCAGCAGTCGACAGGGGGCGAGTATGAACACTGAAGCTTTCTTT. The whole variable domain, filled in from reference TRBV7-2 and TRBJ1-1, reads GAGVSQSPSNKVTEKGKDVELRCDPISGHTALYWYRQSLGQGLEFLIYFQGNSAPDKSGLPSDRFSAERTGGSVSTLTIQRTQQEDSAVYLCASSRQGASMNTEAFFGQGTRLTVV.

The V and J genes are TRBV9 and TRBJ1-3; 8 bases map to TRBD1. V shed 0 bases, J shed 1 base, and the junction held 9 bases outside the gene matches. The CDR3 loop spans 18 amino acids. The germline V gene has CDR1 SGDLS and CDR2 YYNGEE. For the CDR3, the DNA is TGTGCCAGCAGCGTAGAGCCAGGGGGCTTTTATTCTGGAAACACCATATATTTT. Residues: CASSVEPGGFYSGNTIYF.

This clonotype has ten or more counts. The rearrangement joins TRBV15 to TRBJ2-3; 7 positions agree with TRBD2. This CDR3 is 15 amino acids long. Germline CDR1 LNHNV, CDR2 YYDKDF (reference sequence). Trimming removed 5 bases from V and 2 bases from J; junction bases left unmatched: 7. CDR3 loop: CATSSGGLSTDTQYF. In DNA form, the CDR3 reads TGTGCCACCAGCTCGGGAGGCTTATCCACAGATACGCAGTATTTT.

This clonotype was recorded many times. The chain joins TRBV7-9 to TRBJ2-7; 7 bases line up with TRBD1. After removal of 3 bases from V and 5 bases from J, the junction contained 1 base not matched to a gene. The CDR3 runs to 12 residues. Germline CDR1 reads SEHNR; CDR2 reads FQNEAQ (reference sequence). Here the CDR3 reads CASSFTGDEQYF. In DNA, the CDR3 is TGTGCCAGCAGCTTTACAGGGGACGAGCAGTACTTC.

This clonotype was observed a handful of times. This chain joins TRBV7-3 and TRBJ2-4, with D uncertain. Germline values: CDR1 SGHTA, CDR2 FQGTGA. With 2 bases removed from V and 0 bases from J, the gap between germline ends came to 14 bases. The CDR3 runs 17 residues. CDR3 DNA sequence: TGTGCCAGCAGCTTAGCACTAAGTCCGTTAGCCAAAAACATTCAGTACTTC. Translating it yields CASSLALSPLAKNIQYF.

Many counts were recorded for this clonotype. The chain joins TRBV5-1 to TRBJ2-3; 10 nucleotides align to TRBD2. Trimming cost V 3 bases and J 3 bases; bases outside gene matches: 4. Looked up from germline, CDR1 is SGHRS and CDR2 is YFSETQ. The CDR3 is 15 residues long. CDR3 in amino acids: CASSYSGRTTDTQYF. Here the CDR3 DNA reads TGCGCCAGCAGCTATAGCGGGAGGACAACAGATACGCAGTATTTT. The complete variable domain, with remaining parts taken from reference TRBV5-1 and TRBJ2-3, reads KAGVTQTPRYLIKTRGQQVTLSCSPISGHRSVSWYQQTPGQGLQFLFEYFSETQRNKGNFPGRFSGRQFSNSRSEMNVSTLELGDSALYLCASSYSGRTTDTQYFGPGTRLTVL.

This rearrangement joins TRBV7-6 to TRBJ2-3, with 10 bases fitting TRBD2. With V trimmed by 5 bases and J by 5 bases, 4 bases remained unmatched. Germline CDR1 reads SGHVS; CDR2 reads FNYEAQ. The CDR3 consists of 14 residues. CDR3 loop: CASSASGRGDTQYF. CDR3 DNA: TGTGCCAGCAGCGCAAGCGGGAGGGGAGATACGCAGTATTTT.

This clonotype has only a few counts. The chain combines TRBV5-1 with TRBJ2-1; the match to TRBD2 covers 15 bases. Trimming took 2 bases from V and 8 from J; bases not matched to a gene: 8. The CDR3 spans 17 residues. Germline V CDR1 and CDR2: SGHRS, YFSETQ. CDR3 sequence: CASSLTGTSGRFDEQFF. The CDR3 nucleotides read TGCGCCAGCAGCTTAACCGGGACTAGCGGGAGGTTCGATGAGCAGTTCTTC.

The V call is TRBV14, the J call TRBJ2-3; D possibly corresponds to TRBD2 (5 bases). The length of the CDR3 is 16 residues. Germline V gives CDR1 SGHDN, CDR2 FVKESK. The V gene lost 0 bases and the J gene lost 4 bases, with 14 bases spanning the gap. This chain's CDR3 is CASSQDGGSVADTQYF. DNA of the CDR3: TGTGCCAGCAGCCAAGATGGAGGTAGTGTGGCAGATACGCAGTATTTT.

This clonotype was detected ten times or more. The chain couples TRBV12-3 or TRBV12-4 to TRBJ2-1; TRBD1 agrees at 8 bases. The V and J ends lost 5 bases and 3 bases, in that order; junction bases with no gene match: 6. CDR3 length: 15 amino acids. CDR3 in DNA: TGTGCCAGCAGTACAGGGGGTCACGACTACAATGAGCAGTTCTTC. Translated, it gives CASSTGGHDYNEQFF.

This clonotype was picked up a small number of times. This rearrangement joins TRBV5-5 to TRBJ2-2, with a weak D call TRBD2 (5 bases). V lost 1 base and J 2 bases, leaving 15 bases between the germline ends. This CDR3 contains 17 residues. The germline V gene has CDR1 SGHKS and CDR2 YYEKEE (reference sequence). CDR3 residues: CASSLKGVVSNTGELFF. The CDR3, as DNA: TGTGCCAGCAGCTTGAAGGGAGTAGTCAGTAACACCGGGGAGCTGTTTTTT.

The sample holds a few counts of this clonotype. This rearrangement joins TRBV6-2 or TRBV6-3 to TRBJ1-1; D is ambiguous. The V and J ends lost 0 bases and 7 bases respectively, with 9 bases between them. The CDR3 is 13 amino acids. The germline V gene encodes CDR1 MNHEY and CDR2 SVGEGT. CDR3 region: CASSYSMRLEAFF. The CDR3, as DNA: TGTGCCAGCAGTTACTCGATGAGGCTTGAAGCTTTCTTT.

The chain couples TRBV4-3 to TRBJ2-1; D might be TRBD1 or TRBD2, each matching 5 bases. The CDR3 loop spans 19 amino acids. The germline gives CDR1 LGHNA, CDR2 YSLEER. Trimming took 0 bases from V and 2 from J, leaving 20 bases between them. The chain's CDR3 is CASSQDYGGAGSTYNEQFF. CDR3 DNA sequence: TGCGCCAGCAGCCAAGATTACGGAGGAGCAGGGAGTACCTACAATGAGCAGTTCTTC.

The CDR3 nucleotides read TGCGCCAGCAGCTTGGACGATGTGCTCGCCGAGCAGTACTTC. Its protein product is CASSLDDVLAEQYF. The V gene is TRBV5-1, the J gene TRBJ2-7; D is unclear. V was clipped by 0 bases and J by 6 bases, with 13 bases between them. CDR3 length: 14 amino acids. Germline V gene sequence: CDR1 SGHRS, CDR2 YFSETQ.

The CDR3 is CASSTGTANSPLHF. The CDR3 DNA follows: TGTGCCAGCAGCACCGGGACAGCCAATTCACCCCTCCACTTT. The chain is built from TRBV7-3 and TRBJ1-6; 7 positions match TRBD1. V lost 5 bases and J lost 7; bases outside the gene matches: 5. Per the germline V gene, CDR1 is SGHTA and CDR2 is FQGTGA. The CDR3 covers 14 residues.

V gene TRBV11-1 combines with J gene TRBJ2-7; 9 bases match TRBD2. There are 15 residues in the CDR3. Per germline, CDR1 SGHAT and CDR2 FQDESV (reference sequence). V lost 3 bases and J lost 0; bases outside the gene matches: 3. This CDR3 reads CASSLYSGSSYEQYF. Written as DNA, the CDR3 is TGTGCCAGCAGCTTGTATAGCGGGAGCTCCTACGAGCAGTACTTC. The full variable domain, rest sourced from reference TRBV11-1 and TRBJ2-7, is EAEVAQSPRYKITEKSQAVAFWCDPISGHATLYWYRQILGQGPELLVQFQDESVVDDSQLPKDRFSAERLKGVDSTLKIQPAELGDSAMYLCASSLYSGSSYEQYFGPGTRLTVT.

The V call is TRBV5-1, the J call TRBJ2-7, with 7 bases lining up with TRBD1. The CDR3 totals 15 residues. CDR1 and CDR2 from the germline V gene are SGHRS and YFSETQ. After removal of 3 bases from V and 1 base from J, the junction contained 7 bases not matched to a gene. In DNA form, the CDR3 reads TGCGCCAGCAGCTCTGGGACAGTCTTTTCCTACGAGCAGTACTTC. Protein sequence: CASSSGTVFSYEQYF.

The rearrangement links TRBV6-2 or TRBV6-3 to TRBJ2-5; D possibly corresponds to TRBD2 (6 bases). The CDR3 has 17 residues. V was clipped by 0 bases and J by 4 bases, with 18 bases between them. Germline values: CDR1 MNHEY, CDR2 SVGEGT. The CDR3: CASSYSVGRLGGETQYF. The CDR3 nucleotides read TGTGCCAGCAGTTACTCCGTGGGGAGGCTTGGGGGAGAGACCCAGTACTTC.

The table lists this clonotype with many counts. The chain recombines TRBV6-2 or TRBV6-3 with TRBJ2-7, with 7 bases aligning to TRBD1. The V gene's germline CDR1 is MNHEY and CDR2 SVGEGT. CDR3 length equals 12 residues. J lost 5 bases, V lost 6 bases, and 4 bases had no gene match. CDR3 residues: CASRPTGHEQYF. Written as DNA, the CDR3 is TGTGCCAGCAGACCGACAGGGCACGAGCAGTACTTC.

V and J are TRBV30 and TRBJ2-1; TRBD2 matches 8 bases. The V and J ends lost 1 base and 8 bases, in that order; junction bases with no gene match: 4. This CDR3 is built from 13 residues. Per germline, CDR1 GTSNPN and CDR2 SVGIG (reference sequence). DNA for the CDR3: TGTGCCTGGAGTGCGGGGGGGGAGCATGAGCAGTTCTTC. Translation: CAWSAGGEHEQFF.